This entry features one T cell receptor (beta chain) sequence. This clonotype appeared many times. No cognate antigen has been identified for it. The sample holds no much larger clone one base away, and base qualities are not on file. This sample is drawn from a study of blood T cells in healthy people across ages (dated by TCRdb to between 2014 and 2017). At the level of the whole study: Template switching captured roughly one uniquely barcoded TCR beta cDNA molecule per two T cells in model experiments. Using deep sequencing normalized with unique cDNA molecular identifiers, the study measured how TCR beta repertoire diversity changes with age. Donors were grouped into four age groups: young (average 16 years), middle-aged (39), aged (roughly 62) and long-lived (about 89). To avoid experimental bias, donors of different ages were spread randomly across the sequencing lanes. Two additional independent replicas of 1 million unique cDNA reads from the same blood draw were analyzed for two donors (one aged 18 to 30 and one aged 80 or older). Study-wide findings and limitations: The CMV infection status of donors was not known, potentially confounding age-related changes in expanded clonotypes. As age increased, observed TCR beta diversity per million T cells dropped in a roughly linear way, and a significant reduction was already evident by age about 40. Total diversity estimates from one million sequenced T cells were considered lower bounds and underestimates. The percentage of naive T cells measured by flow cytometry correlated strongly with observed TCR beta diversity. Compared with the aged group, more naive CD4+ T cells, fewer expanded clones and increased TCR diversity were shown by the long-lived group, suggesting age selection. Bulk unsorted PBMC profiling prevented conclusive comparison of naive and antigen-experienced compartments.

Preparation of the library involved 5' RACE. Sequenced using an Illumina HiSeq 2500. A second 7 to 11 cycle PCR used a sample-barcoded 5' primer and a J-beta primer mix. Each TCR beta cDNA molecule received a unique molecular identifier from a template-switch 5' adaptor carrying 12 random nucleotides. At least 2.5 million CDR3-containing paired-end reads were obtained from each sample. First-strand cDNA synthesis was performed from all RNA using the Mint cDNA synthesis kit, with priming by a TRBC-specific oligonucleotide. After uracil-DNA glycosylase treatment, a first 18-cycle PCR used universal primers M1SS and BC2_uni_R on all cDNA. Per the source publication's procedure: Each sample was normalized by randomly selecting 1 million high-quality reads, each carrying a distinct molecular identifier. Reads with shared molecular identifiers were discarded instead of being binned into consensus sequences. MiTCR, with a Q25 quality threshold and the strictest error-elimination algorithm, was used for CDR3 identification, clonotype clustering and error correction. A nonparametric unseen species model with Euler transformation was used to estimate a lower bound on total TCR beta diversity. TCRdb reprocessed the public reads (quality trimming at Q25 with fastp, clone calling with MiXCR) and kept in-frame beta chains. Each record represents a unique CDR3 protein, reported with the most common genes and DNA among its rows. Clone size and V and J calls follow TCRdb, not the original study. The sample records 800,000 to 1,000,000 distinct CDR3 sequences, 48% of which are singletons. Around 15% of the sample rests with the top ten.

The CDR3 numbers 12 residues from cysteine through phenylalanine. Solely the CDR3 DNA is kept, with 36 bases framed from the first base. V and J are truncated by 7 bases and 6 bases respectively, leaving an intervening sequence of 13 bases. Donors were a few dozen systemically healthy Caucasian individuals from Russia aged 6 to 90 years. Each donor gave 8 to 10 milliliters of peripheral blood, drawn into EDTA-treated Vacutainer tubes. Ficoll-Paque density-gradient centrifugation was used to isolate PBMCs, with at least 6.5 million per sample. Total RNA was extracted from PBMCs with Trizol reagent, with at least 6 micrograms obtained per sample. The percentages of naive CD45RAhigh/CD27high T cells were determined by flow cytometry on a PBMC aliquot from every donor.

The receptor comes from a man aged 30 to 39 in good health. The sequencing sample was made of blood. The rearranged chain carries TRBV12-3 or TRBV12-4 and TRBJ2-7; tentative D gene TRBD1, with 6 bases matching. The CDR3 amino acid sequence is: CASTLTGTEQYF. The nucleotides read TGTGCCAGCACCCTAACAGGGACCGAGCAGTACTTC.